Presented here are 20 T cell receptor beta chains from one specimen sequenced in a study of T cell clonality in common variable immunodeficiency. Their antigen targets remain unknown. Study-wide findings and caveats: In common variable immunodeficiency, TCR beta chains reportedly carried fewer deletions and N-nucleotide insertions.

The method was immunoSEQ multiplex PCR; TCRdb's version includes in-frame clones alone and lacks a portion of them. Altogether tens of thousands of clones were found in the sample, and no singletons occur. Sequenced material: peripheral blood mononuclear cells. The receptor source for this set is a human donor with common variable immunodeficiency.

This clone appeared a few times. The read comes to an end 3 residues before the CDR3 does, leaving the germline J gene to fill in the end. The V gene is TRBV2, the J gene TRBJ2-7; D remains unclear. The CDR3 is made up of 11 amino acids. Trimming took 6 bases from V and 6 from J, leaving 9 bases between them. Germline V lookup: CDR1 SNHLY, CDR2 FYNNEI. CDR3 sequence: CASRVPGEQYF. The CDR3 bases that were read are TGTGCCAGCAGGGTTCCGGGCGAG.

Regarding this clone: The read ends 3 residues before the CDR3 terminus; that terminus is restored from the germline J gene. This chain joins TRBV20-1 and TRBJ2-7; 9 positions match TRBD2. V was clipped by 6 bases and J by 4 bases; unmatched bases: 19. Germline V lookup: CDR1 DFQATT, CDR2 SNEGSKA (reference sequence). This CDR3 spans 17 amino acids. The CDR3 DNA, read in part, is TGCAGTGCCAGCCCGCTAGCCGCGGGAGGGCCTAGTTACGAG. Translating it yields CSASPLAAGGPSYE. The whole CDR3 reads CSASPLAAGGPSYEQYF.

Concerning this clone: Coverage ceases 3 residues before the CDR3 finishes, and the germline J gene fills in the end. V gene TRBV2 combines with J gene TRBJ1-4, with 12 nucleotides matching TRBD1. Germline lookup yields CDR1 SNHLY and CDR2 FYNNEI. The CDR3 is 18 amino acids. The junction had 4 bases not matched to a gene; V was cut back by 2 bases and J by 0 bases. The CDR3 loop reads CASSERGQGAATNEKLFF. The sequenced part of the CDR3 DNA is TGTGCCAGCAGTGAACGGGGACAGGGGGCTGCAACTAATGAAAAA. Combining the CDR3 with reference TRBV2 and TRBJ1-4 gives the whole variable domain EPEVTQTPSHQVTQMGQEVILRCVPISNHLYFYWYRQILGQKVEFLVSFYNNEISEKSEIFDDQFSVERPDGSNFTLKIRSTKLEDSAMYFCASSERGQGAATNEKLFFGSGTQLSVL.

In regard to this clone: The sequence runs out 3 residues before the end of the CDR3; the remainder is reconstructed from the germline J gene. The V and J genes are TRBV20-1 and TRBJ2-7; 9 bases align to TRBD2. The CDR3 is 16 residues long. Trimming took 3 bases from V and 0 from J; bases not matched to a gene: 9. The germline CDR1 and CDR2 sequences are DFQATT and SNEGSKA (reference sequence). CDR3 bases read: TGCAGTGCTAGTACTAGCGGGCCTACGAGCTCCTACGAG. The encoded protein is CSASTSGPTSSYE. The full CDR3 protein reads CSASTSGPTSSYEQYF.

Many counts were recorded for this clone. From the germline J gene comes the end of the CDR3, since the read stops 3 residues before it. The rearrangement links TRBV7-2 to TRBJ2-2, with a weak D call TRBD2 (5 bases). The germline gives CDR1 SGHTA, CDR2 FQGNSA. The CDR3 runs 14 residues. The germline V and J ends were trimmed by 7 bases and 5 bases, with 14 bases remaining between them. The CDR3 here is CASIPRAATGELFF. CDR3 DNA (partial): TGTGCCAGCATCCCTAGAGCGGCAACCGGGGAG. Full variable domain (remainder filled in from reference TRBV7-2 and TRBJ2-2): GAGVSQSPSNKVTEKGKDVELRCDPISGHTALYWYRQSLGQGLEFLIYFQGNSAPDKSGLPSDRFSAERTGGSVSTLTIQRTQQEDSAVYLCASIPRAATGELFFGEGSRLTVL.

This clone has just a few counts. The read finishes 3 residues shy of the CDR3 end, and the germline J gene is used to complete it. V and J are TRBV19 and TRBJ2-1; 13 nucleotides agree with TRBD2. V was clipped by 2 bases and J by 9 bases; unmatched bases: 4. Germline V gene lookup returns CDR1 LNHDA and CDR2 SQIVND (reference sequence). The CDR3 loop spans 15 amino acids. The CDR3 loop reads CASSIRTSGSVEQFF. The CDR3 DNA, read in part, is TGTGCCAGTAGTATAAGGACTAGCGGGAGTGTTGAG.

This clone was detected many times. The read comes to an end 3 residues before the CDR3 does, leaving the germline J gene to fill in the end. The V and J genes are TRBV23-1 and TRBJ2-7; the match to TRBD1 covers 7 bases. TRBV23-1 is sorted into the ORF group, with uncertain function. The ends lost 2 bases at V and 2 bases at J; junction bases unmatched: 9. The CDR3 has 16 residues. The CDR3: CASSQPLRDSPYEQYF. The CDR3 DNA, read in part, is TGCGCCAGCAGTCAACCCCTCCGGGACAGTCCCTACGAG.

There are a few counts of this clone. Coverage ceases 3 residues before the CDR3 finishes, and the germline J gene fills in the end. V gene TRBV11-3 combines with J gene TRBJ2-3; D is perhaps TRBD1 (5 bases). From germline, CDR1 is SGHNT and CDR2 YENEEA. V lost 4 bases and J lost 5, with 13 bases in between. This CDR3 has 14 amino acids. The CDR3 sequence: CASSSTGSQDTQYF. Incomplete CDR3 DNA: TGTGCCAGCAGCTCAACAGGTAGCCAAGATACG.

This clone was counted between two and nine times. CDR3 DNA, as far as it was read: TGCGCCAGCAGCTTGGGAGGGGGCGCGGAGACC. Residues: CASSLGGGAET. The complete CDR3 sequence is CASSLGGGAETQYF. V usage is TRBV5-1 and J usage is TRBJ2-5; 7 bases fit TRBD1. Sequencing ends 3 residues short of the CDR3 end; the germline J gene provides the rest. The CDR3 extends over 14 amino acids. Looked up from germline, CDR1 is SGHRS and CDR2 is YFSETQ. The V segment lost 0 bases and the J segment 5 bases; nucleotides outside the gene matches: 4. The whole variable domain, filled in from reference TRBV5-1 and TRBJ2-5, reads KAGVTQTPRYLIKTRGQQVTLSCSPISGHRSVSWYQQTPGQGLQFLFEYFSETQRNKGNFPGRFSGRQFSNSRSEMNVSTLELGDSALYLCASSLGGGAETQYFGPGTRLLVL.

A few counts support this clone. The read comes to an end 3 residues before the CDR3 does, leaving the germline J gene to fill in the end. The rearrangement uses TRBV5-1 and TRBJ2-5; D possibly corresponds to TRBD2 (5 bases). This CDR3 contains 15 residues. V shed 4 bases and J shed 5 bases, with 18 bases lying between them. In germline, CDR1 is SGHRS, CDR2 YFSETQ. The CDR3 bases that were read are TGCGCCAGCAGCATCGGACTCCGAGGAGTGGAGACC. This translates into CASSIGLRGVET. The whole CDR3 sequence reads CASSIGLRGVETQYF.

The table lists this clone with a few counts. The read ends 3 residues early relative to the CDR3; the germline J gene fills the gap. The chain links TRBV7-9 to TRBJ2-3, with 10 bases fitting TRBD2. This CDR3 spans 13 amino acids. CDR1 is SEHNR and CDR2 is FQNEAQ in the germline V gene (reference sequence). The CDR3 sequence: CASSPNGLAAQYF. The covered CDR3 bases are TGTGCCAGCAGCCCTAATGGACTAGCGGCG. The whole variable domain, filled in from reference TRBV7-9 and TRBJ2-3, reads DTGVSQNPRHKITKRGQNVTFRCDPISEHNRLYWYRQTLGQGPEFLTYFQNEAQLEKSRLLSDRFSAERPKGSFSTLEIQRTEQGDSAMYLCASSPNGLAAQYFGPGTRLTVL.

Ten or more counts support this clone. The CDR3 end lies 3 residues beyond the end of the read and is filled in from the germline J gene. The gene calls are TRBV13 and TRBJ1-2; possible D gene TRBD1, 6 bases. The germline V gene encodes CDR1 PRHDT and CDR2 FYEKMQ (reference sequence). The CDR3 contains 16 residues. Trimming removed 5 bases at V and 3 bases at J, with 19 bases between. The CDR3 loop reads CASSLRGGGADYGYTF. The covered CDR3 bases are TGTGCCAGCAGCCTCCGGGGTGGGGGGGCCGACTATGGC.

The sample holds many counts of this clone. The sequenced fragment ends 3 residues before the CDR3 boundary, so the rest is inferred from the germline J gene. Within the sample, other DNA sequences also encode this same CDR3. The chain links TRBV7-9 to TRBJ2-1; D gene ambiguous. The CDR3 is 13 residues long. V shed 3 bases and J shed 6 bases, with 9 bases lying between them. CDR1 is SEHNR, CDR2 FQNEAQ, per germline (reference sequence). CDR3 DNA, as far as it was read: TGTGCCAGCAGCTTCGGTGAGAGCAATGAG. The encoded protein is CASSFGESNE. The whole CDR3 region reads CASSFGESNEQFF. Variable domain in full (rest from reference TRBV7-9 and TRBJ2-1): DTGVSQNPRHKITKRGQNVTFRCDPISEHNRLYWYRQTLGQGPEFLTYFQNEAQLEKSRLLSDRFSAERPKGSFSTLEIQRTEQGDSAMYLCASSFGESNEQFFGPGTRLTVL.

In its sample, this clone was seen many times. The read gets to within 3 residues of the CDR3 end, and the germline J gene fills in the rest. The chain links TRBV18 to TRBJ2-7; D perhaps matches TRBD1 (5 bases). The CDR3 runs 15 residues. The germline V gene has CDR1 KGHSH and CDR2 LQKENI. Trimming shortened V by 1 base and J by 1 base, and 11 bases separated the two germline ends. The DNA read from the CDR3 is TGTGCCAGCTCACCACAACAGGTTTCGTCCTACGAG. Its protein product is CASSPQQVSSYE. The full CDR3 sequence reads CASSPQQVSSYEQYF.

Many counts were recorded for this clone. The CDR3 goes on 3 residues after the read ends, and that part is filled in from the germline J gene. V and J are TRBV11-2 and TRBJ2-7; D is possibly TRBD1 (5 bases). V lost 5 bases, J lost 3 bases, and 11 bases lay in between. The CDR3 is 13 amino acids. Germline V gives CDR1 SGHAT, CDR2 FQNNGV. CDR3 sequence reads: CASSTDMGYEQYF. CDR3 DNA (partial): TGTGCCAGCAGCACGGACATGGGCTACGAG.

This clone was seen a handful of times. With the read ending 3 residues before the CDR3 end, the germline J gene is used to fill in that end. The chain combines TRBV20-1 with TRBJ2-1, with D tentatively TRBD2 (5 bases). Per germline, CDR1 DFQATT and CDR2 SNEGSKA (reference sequence). CDR3 length: 11 residues. The V and J ends lost 1 base and 9 bases respectively, with 7 bases between them. The CDR3 DNA, read in part, is TGCAGTGCTAGAGTCCGGGGTGAG. It yields the protein CSARVRGE. The full CDR3 protein reads CSARVRGEQFF.

This clone turned up a few times. The sequenced part of the CDR3 DNA is TGTGCCAGTAGTACATATGGGGGCGAGACTGAA. It encodes CASSTYGGETE. The full CDR3 is CASSTYGGETEAFF. This chain uses TRBV19 with TRBJ1-1, with a weak D call TRBD1 (6 bases). With the read ending 3 residues before the CDR3 end, the germline J gene is used to fill in that end. Germline CDR1 LNHDA, CDR2 SQIVND (reference sequence). The length of the CDR3 is 14 residues. Trimming shortened V by 4 bases and J by 5 bases, and 14 bases separated the two germline ends.

A remark on this clone: The read ends 3 residues shy of where the CDR3 ends; the end is completed using the germline J gene. The chain joins TRBV20-1 to TRBJ2-1; TRBD2 matches 7 bases. J was trimmed by 9 bases and V by 3 bases; bases with no gene match: 17. Germline V gives CDR1 DFQATT, CDR2 SNEGSKA (reference sequence). The length of the CDR3 is 16 residues. CDR3 DNA (partial): TGCAGTGCTAGTTATGTTATTTCGGCGGGAGTTGGTGAG. Translating it yields CSASYVISAGVGE. The entire CDR3 protein reads CSASYVISAGVGEQFF.

There are many counts of this clone. With the read ending 3 residues before the CDR3 end, the germline J gene is used to fill in that end. This chain joins TRBV4-1 and TRBJ2-7; 10 bases are a match to TRBD1. CDR1 MGHRA and CDR2 YSYEKL come from the germline V gene. J lost 2 bases, V lost 1 base, and 5 bases had no gene match. The CDR3 covers 16 residues. CDR3 bases read: TGCGCCAGCAGCCAAGGGACAGGGGGGGGTGCCTACGAG. Translating gives CASSQGTGGGAYE. In full, the CDR3 reads CASSQGTGGGAYEQYF.

This clone was seen many times. CDR3 bases read: TGCGCCAGCAGCTTGGGACTAGCGGGAGGGCCTATCTTCTCTTACGAG. Translation gives CASSLGLAGGPIFSYE. The whole CDR3 sequence is CASSLGLAGGPIFSYEQYF. The chain recombines TRBV5-1 with TRBJ2-7, with 14 bases lining up with TRBD2. The read ends 3 residues before the CDR3 terminus; that terminus is restored from the germline J gene. Germline CDR1 is SGHRS and CDR2 is YFSETQ. There are 19 residues in the CDR3. V lost 0 bases, J lost 4 bases, and 12 bases stayed unmatched. Filled out from reference TRBV5-1 and TRBJ2-7, the complete variable domain reads KAGVTQTPRYLIKTRGQQVTLSCSPISGHRSVSWYQQTPGQGLQFLFEYFSETQRNKGNFPGRFSGRQFSNSRSEMNVSTLELGDSALYLCASSLGLAGGPIFSYEQYFGPGTRLTVT.